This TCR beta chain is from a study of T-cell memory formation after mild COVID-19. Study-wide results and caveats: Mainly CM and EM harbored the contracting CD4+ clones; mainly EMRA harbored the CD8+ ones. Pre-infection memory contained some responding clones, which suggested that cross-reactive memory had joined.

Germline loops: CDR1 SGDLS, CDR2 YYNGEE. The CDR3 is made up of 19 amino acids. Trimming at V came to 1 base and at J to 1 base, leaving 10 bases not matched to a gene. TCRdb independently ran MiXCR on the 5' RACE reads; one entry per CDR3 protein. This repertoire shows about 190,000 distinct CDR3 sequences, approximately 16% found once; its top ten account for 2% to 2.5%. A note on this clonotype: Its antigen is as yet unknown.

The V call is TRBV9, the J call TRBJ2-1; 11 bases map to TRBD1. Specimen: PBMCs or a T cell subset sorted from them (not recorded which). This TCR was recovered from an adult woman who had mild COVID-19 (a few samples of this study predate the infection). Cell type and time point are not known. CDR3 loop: CASSVRLGQGVRSYNEQFF. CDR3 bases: TGTGCCAGCAGCGTACGGCTGGGACAGGGGGTGAGATCCTACAATGAGCAGTTCTTC.